These T cell receptor beta chains were read from a single sample in a study of blood T cell repertoires in COVID-19. Clones were sequenced by immunoSEQ multiplex PCR, and TCRdb holds only the in-frame ones, with some missing. The sample consists of about 120,000 clones, less than 90% of them appearing once. The material sequenced was peripheral blood. Receptors originate from a woman aged 80 or over with acute or convalescent COVID-19. Each CDR3 is given with its conserved first and last residue. The D gene is left open where the match is weak. Rows may omit the clone size; those that give it use once, few, many or a size class.

D gene	V gene	J gene	clone size	CDR3 protein	CDR3 DNA
TRBD1	TRBV6-4	TRBJ2-1	many	CASSVGTGSYNEQFF	TGTGCCAGCAGTGTAGGGACAGGGTCCTACAATGAGCAGTTCTTC
TRBD1	TRBV5-1	TRBJ1-5	NA	CASSQGTVGQPQHF	TGCGCCAGCAGCCAAGGGACAGTTGGGCAGCCCCAGCATTTT
NA	TRBV5-1	TRBJ1-4	NA	CASSTLGGTNEKLFF	TGCGCCAGCTCTACTTTAGGGGGAACTAATGAAAAACTGTTTTTT
NA	TRBV10-3	TRBJ1-5	few	CATQGSSNQPQHF	TGTGCCACCCAGGGGAGTAGCAATCAGCCCCAGCATTTT
NA	TRBV5-1	TRBJ1-2	NA	CASSEQGYGYTF	TGCGCCAGCAGCGAACAGGGCTATGGCTACACCTTC
TRBD2	TRBV19	TRBJ2-1	NA	CASSREGRYNEQFF	TGTGCCAGTAGTAGGGAGGGCAGGTACAATGAGCAGTTCTTC
NA	TRBV15	TRBJ1-1	many	CATSRDRTAGTEAFF	TGTGCCACCAGCAGAGATCGAACGGCGGGCACTGAAGCTTTCTTT
NA	TRBV4-2	TRBJ1-1	few	CASSQAGAAEAFF	TGTGCCAGCAGCCAAGCTGGGGCGGCTGAAGCTTTCTTT
TRBD1	TRBV7-9	TRBJ2-5	NA	CASSLVQGGTETQYF	TGTGCCAGCAGCTTAGTACAGGGGGGTACGGAGACCCAGTACTTC
NA	TRBV5-4	TRBJ1-6	once	CASSLVGGHYNSPLHF	TGTGCCAGCAGCTTGGTGGGCGGACATTATAATTCACCCCTCCACTTT
NA	TRBV4-2	TRBJ1-2	NA	CASSQEGGGELDGYTF	TGTGCCAGCAGCCAAGAAGGGGGAGGGGAATTGGATGGCTACACCTTC
TRBD1	TRBV5-1	TRBJ1-2	NA	CASSRDRGLSGYTF	TGCGCCAGCAGCCGCGACAGGGGTTTAAGTGGCTACACCTTC
NA	TRBV16	TRBJ1-5	NA	CASSQSRPEDQPQHF	TGTGCCAGCAGCCAATCCCGTCCAGAGGATCAGCCCCAGCATTTT
NA	TRBV2	TRBJ1-1	NA	CASRIEGATEAFF	TGTGCCAGCAGAATCGAGGGTGCCACTGAAGCTTTCTTT
NA	TRBV29-1	TRBJ1-1	NA	CSVVGPFF	TGCAGCGTTGTGGGGCCGTTCTTT
TRBD1	TRBV10-1	TRBJ1-2	NA	CASSRDRVGYTF	TGCGCCAGCAGCCGGGACAGGGTAGGCTACACCTTC
TRBD1	TRBV18	TRBJ2-6	once	CASSPLGPGQGTTGANVLTF	TGTGCCAGCTCACCCCTAGGACCGGGACAGGGGACTACTGGGGCCAACGTCCTGACTTTC
NA	TRBV9	TRBJ1-1	once	CASSVWATSNTEAFF	TGTGCCAGCAGCGTATGGGCAACTTCAAACACTGAAGCTTTCTTT
NA	TRBV25-1	TRBJ2-2	NA	CASSESRANTGELFF	TGTGCCAGCAGTGAATCCAGGGCGAACACCGGGGAGCTGTTTTTT
NA	TRBV9	TRBJ2-4	NA	CASAREGGKNIQYF	TGTGCCAGCGCCCGTGAGGGGGGGAAAAACATTCAGTACTTC
NA	TRBV28	TRBJ1-4	once	CASIGGGPEKLFF	TGTGCCAGCATTGGGGGCGGCCCGGAAAAACTGTTTTTT
NA	TRBV30	TRBJ1-5	NA	CAWKREGKTPPQHF	TGTGCCTGGAAGAGGGAAGGCAAAACTCCGCCCCAGCATTTT